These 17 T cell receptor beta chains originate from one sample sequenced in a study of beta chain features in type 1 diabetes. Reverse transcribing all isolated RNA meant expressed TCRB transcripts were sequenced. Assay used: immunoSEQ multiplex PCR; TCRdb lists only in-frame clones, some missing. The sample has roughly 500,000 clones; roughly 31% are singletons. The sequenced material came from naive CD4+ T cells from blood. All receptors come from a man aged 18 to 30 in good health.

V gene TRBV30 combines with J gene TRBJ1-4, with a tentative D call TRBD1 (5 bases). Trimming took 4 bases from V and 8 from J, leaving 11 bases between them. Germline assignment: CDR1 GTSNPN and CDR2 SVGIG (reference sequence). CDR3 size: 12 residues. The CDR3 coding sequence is TGTGCCTGGACCCCGGGGGGGGAAAAACTGTTTTTT. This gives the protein CAWTPGGEKLFF.

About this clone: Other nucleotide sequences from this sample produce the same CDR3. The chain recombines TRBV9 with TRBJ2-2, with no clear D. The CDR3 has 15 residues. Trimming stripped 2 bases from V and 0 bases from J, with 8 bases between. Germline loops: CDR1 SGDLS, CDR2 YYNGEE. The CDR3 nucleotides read TGTGCCAGCAGCGTTGGACGGCCGAACACCGGGGAGCTGTTTTTT. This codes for CASSVGRPNTGELFF.

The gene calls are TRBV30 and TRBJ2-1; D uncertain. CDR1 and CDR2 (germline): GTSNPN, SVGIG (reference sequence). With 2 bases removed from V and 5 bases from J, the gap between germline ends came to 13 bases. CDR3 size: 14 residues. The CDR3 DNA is TGTGCCTGGAGTAGTGGTTCAGCCAACAATGAGCAGTTCTTC. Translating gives CAWSSGSANNEQFF.

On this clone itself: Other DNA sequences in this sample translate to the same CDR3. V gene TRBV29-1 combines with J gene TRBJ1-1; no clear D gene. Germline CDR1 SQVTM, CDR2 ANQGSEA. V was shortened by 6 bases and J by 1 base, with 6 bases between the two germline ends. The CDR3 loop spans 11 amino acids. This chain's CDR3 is CSVGRNTEAFF. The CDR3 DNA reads TGCAGCGTAGGCAGGAACACTGAAGCTTTCTTT.

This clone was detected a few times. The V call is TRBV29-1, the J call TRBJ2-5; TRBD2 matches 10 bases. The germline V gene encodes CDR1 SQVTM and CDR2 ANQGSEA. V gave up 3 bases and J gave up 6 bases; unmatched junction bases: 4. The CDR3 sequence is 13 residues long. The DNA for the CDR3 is TGCAGCGTTGATACTAGCGGGACTAAGACCCAGTACTTC. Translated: CSVDTSGTKTQYF. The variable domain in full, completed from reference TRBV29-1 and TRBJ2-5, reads SAVISQKPSRDICQRGTSLTIQCQVDSQVTMMFWYRQQPGQSLTLIATANQGSEATYESGFVIDKFPISRPNLTFSTLTVSNMSPEDSSIYLCSVDTSGTKTQYFGPGTRLLVL.

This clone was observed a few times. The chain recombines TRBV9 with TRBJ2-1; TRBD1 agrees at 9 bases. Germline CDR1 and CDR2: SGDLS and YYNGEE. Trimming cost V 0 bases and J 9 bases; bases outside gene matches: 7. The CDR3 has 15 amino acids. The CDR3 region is CASSVADRGTGEQFF. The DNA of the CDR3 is TGTGCCAGCAGCGTAGCGGACAGGGGTACTGGTGAGCAGTTCTTC.

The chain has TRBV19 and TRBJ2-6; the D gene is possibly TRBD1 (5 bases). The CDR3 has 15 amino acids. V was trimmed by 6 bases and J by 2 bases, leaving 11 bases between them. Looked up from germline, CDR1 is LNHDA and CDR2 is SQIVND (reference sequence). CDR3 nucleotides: TGTGCCAGTAGCTTACAGGTTACTGGGGCCAACGTCCTGACTTTC. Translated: CASSLQVTGANVLTF. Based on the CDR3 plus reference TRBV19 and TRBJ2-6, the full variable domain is DGGITQSPKYLFRKEGQNVTLSCEQNLNHDAMYWYRQDPGQGLRLIYYSQIVNDFQKGDIAEGYSVSREKKESFPLTVTSAQKNPTAFYLCASSLQVTGANVLTFGAGSRLTVL.

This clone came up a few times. CDR3 residues: CASSSGTGFTGELFF. In DNA form, the CDR3 reads TGTGCCAGCAGTTCCGGGACAGGGTTCACCGGGGAGCTGTTTTTT. The chain recombines TRBV27 with TRBJ2-2; TRBD1 agrees at 9 bases. Trimming took 4 bases from V and 4 from J; bases not matched to a gene: 4. Germline-derived CDR1 and CDR2 are MNHEY and SMNVEV (reference sequence). This CDR3 has 15 amino acids.

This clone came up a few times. CDR3 residues: CASSTSGSPTGELFF. The CDR3 region has the DNA TGTGCCAGCAGCACTAGCGGGAGTCCCACCGGGGAGCTGTTTTTT. The chain combines TRBV9 with TRBJ2-2, with 11 bases identical to TRBD2. The germline V gene has CDR1 SGDLS and CDR2 YYNGEE. The CDR3 contains 15 residues. V shed 4 bases, J shed 4 bases, and the junction held 3 bases outside the gene matches.

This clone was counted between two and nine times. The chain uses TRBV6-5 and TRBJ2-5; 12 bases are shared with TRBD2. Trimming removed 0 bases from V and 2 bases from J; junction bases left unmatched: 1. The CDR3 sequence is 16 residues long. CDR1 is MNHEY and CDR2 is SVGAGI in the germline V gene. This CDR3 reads CASSYSGTSGQETQYF. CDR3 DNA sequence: TGTGCCAGCAGTTACTCAGGGACTAGCGGGCAAGAGACCCAGTACTTC.

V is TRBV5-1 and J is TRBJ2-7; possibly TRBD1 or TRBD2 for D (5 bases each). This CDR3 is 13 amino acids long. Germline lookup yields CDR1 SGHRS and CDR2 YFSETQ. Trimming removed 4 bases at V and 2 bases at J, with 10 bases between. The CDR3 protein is CASSREGPYEQYF. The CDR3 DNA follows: TGCGCCAGCAGCAGAGAGGGACCCTACGAGCAGTACTTC.

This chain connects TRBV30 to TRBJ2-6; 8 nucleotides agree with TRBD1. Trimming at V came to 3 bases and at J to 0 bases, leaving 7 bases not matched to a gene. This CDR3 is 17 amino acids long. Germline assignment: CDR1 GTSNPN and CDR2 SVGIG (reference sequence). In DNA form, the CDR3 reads TGTGCCTGGAGCCTAACAGGGGGTTTCTCTGGGGCCAACGTCCTGACTTTC. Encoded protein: CAWSLTGGFSGANVLTF.

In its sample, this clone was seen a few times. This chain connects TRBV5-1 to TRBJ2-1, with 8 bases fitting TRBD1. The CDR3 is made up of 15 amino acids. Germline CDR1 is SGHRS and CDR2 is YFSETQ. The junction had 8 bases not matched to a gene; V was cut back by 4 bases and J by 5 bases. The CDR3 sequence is CASSRDRPNHNEQFF. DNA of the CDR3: TGCGCCAGCAGCCGGGACAGGCCGAACCACAATGAGCAGTTCTTC. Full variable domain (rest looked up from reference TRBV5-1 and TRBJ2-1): KAGVTQTPRYLIKTRGQQVTLSCSPISGHRSVSWYQQTPGQGLQFLFEYFSETQRNKGNFPGRFSGRQFSNSRSEMNVSTLELGDSALYLCASSRDRPNHNEQFFGPGTRLTVL.

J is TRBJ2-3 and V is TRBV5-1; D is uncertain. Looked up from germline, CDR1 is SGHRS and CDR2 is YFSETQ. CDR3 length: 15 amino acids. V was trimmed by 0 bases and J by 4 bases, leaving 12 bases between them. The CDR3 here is CASSLAVPAADTQYF. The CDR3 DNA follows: TGCGCCAGCAGCTTGGCCGTACCAGCTGCAGATACGCAGTATTTT.

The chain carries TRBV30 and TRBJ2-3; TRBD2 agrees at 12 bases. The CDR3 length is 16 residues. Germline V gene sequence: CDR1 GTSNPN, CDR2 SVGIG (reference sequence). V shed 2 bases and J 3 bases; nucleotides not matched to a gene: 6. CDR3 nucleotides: TGTGCCTGGAGTAGACTAGCGGGAGTTGGGACAGATACGCAGTATTTT. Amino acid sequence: CAWSRLAGVGTDTQYF.

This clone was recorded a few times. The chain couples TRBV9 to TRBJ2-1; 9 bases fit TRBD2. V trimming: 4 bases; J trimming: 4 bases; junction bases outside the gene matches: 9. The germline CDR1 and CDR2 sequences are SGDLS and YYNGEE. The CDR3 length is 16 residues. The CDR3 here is CASSKTAGLAYNEQFF. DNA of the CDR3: TGTGCCAGCAGCAAAACCGCGGGACTAGCTTACAATGAGCAGTTCTTC.

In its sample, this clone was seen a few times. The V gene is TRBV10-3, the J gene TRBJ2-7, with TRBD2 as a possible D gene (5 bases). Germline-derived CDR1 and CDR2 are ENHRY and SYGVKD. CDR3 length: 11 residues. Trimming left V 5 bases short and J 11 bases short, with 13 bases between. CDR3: CAISNGPGKYF. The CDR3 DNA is TGTGCCATCAGTAATGGACCCGGGAAGTACTTC.